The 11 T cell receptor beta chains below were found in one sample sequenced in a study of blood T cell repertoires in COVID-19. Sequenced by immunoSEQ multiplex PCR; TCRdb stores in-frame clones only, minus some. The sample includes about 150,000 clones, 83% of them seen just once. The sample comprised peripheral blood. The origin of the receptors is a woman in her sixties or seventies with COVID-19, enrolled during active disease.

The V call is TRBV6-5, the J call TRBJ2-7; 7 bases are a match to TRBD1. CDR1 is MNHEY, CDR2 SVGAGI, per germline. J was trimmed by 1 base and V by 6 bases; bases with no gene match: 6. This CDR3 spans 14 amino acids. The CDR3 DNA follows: TGTGCCAGCAGAAAATCAGGGGGTTCCTACGAGCAGTACTTC. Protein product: CASRKSGGSYEQYF.

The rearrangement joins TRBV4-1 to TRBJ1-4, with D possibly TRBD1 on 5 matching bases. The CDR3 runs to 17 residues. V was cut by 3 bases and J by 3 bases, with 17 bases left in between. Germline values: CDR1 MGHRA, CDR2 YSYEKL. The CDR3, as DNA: TGCGCCAGCAGCCAGGAGGGGTCCACATCCCCTAATGAAAAACTGTTTTTT. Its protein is CASSQEGSTSPNEKLFF.

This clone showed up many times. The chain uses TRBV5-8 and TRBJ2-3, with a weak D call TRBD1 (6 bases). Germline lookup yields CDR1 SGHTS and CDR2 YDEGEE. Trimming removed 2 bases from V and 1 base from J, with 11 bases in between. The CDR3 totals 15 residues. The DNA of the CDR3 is TGTGCCAGCAGCTTAGGACAGCCTGGCACAGATACGCAGTATTTT. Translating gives CASSLGQPGTDTQYF.

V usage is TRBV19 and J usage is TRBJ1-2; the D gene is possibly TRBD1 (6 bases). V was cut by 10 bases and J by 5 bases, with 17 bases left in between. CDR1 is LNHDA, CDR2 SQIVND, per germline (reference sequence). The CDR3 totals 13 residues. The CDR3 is CATKAGGMYGYTF. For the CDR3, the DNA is TGTGCCACCAAAGCGGGGGGCATGTATGGCTACACCTTC.

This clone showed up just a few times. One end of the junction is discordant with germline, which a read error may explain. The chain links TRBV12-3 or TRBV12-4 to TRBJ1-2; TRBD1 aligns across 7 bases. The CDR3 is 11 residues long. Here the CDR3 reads CASSLGDSPNF. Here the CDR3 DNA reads TGTGCCAGCAGTTTGGGGGACAGCCCTAATTTC.

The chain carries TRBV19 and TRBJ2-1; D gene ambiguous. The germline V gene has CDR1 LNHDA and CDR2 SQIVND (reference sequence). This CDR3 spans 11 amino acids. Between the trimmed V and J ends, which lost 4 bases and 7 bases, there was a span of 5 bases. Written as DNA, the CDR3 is TGTGCCAGTAGTAGCCGGAATGAGCAGTTCTTC. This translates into CASSSRNEQFF. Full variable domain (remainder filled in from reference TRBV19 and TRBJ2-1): DGGITQSPKYLFRKEGQNVTLSCEQNLNHDAMYWYRQDPGQGLRLIYYSQIVNDFQKGDIAEGYSVSREKKESFPLTVTSAQKNPTAFYLCASSSRNEQFFGPGTRLTVL.

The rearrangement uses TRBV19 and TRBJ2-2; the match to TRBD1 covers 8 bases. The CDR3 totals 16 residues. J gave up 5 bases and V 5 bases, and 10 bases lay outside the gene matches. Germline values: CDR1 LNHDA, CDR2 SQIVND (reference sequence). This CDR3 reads CASSATSGQGTGELFF. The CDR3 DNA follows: TGTGCCAGTAGTGCCACAAGCGGACAGGGAACCGGGGAGCTGTTTTTT. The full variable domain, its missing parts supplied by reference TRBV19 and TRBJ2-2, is DGGITQSPKYLFRKEGQNVTLSCEQNLNHDAMYWYRQDPGQGLRLIYYSQIVNDFQKGDIAEGYSVSREKKESFPLTVTSAQKNPTAFYLCASSATSGQGTGELFFGEGSRLTVL.

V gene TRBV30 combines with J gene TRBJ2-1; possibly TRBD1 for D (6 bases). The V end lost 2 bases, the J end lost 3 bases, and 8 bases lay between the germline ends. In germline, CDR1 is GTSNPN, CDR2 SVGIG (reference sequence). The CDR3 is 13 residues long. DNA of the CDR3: TGTGCCTGGAGTTCACAGGGCTACAATGAGCAGTTCTTC. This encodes CAWSSQGYNEQFF. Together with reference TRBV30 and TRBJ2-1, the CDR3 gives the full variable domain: SQTIHQWPATLVQPVGSPLSLECTVEGTSNPNLYWYRQAAGRGLQLLFYSVGIGQISSEVPQNLSASRPQDRQFILSSKKLLLSDSGFYLCAWSSQGYNEQFFGPGTRLTVL.

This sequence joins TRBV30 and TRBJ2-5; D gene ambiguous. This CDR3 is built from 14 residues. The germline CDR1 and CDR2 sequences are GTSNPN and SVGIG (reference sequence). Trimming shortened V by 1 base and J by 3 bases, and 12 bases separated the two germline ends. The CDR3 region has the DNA TGTGCCTGGAGTGCTACGTTAGTCGAAGAGACCCAGTACTTC. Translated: CAWSATLVEETQYF.

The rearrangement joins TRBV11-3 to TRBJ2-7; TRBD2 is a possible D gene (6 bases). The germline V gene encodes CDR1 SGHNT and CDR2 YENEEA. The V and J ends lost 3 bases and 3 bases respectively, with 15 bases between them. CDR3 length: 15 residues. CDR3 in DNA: TGTGCCAGCAGCTTTAGGTCGGGACTTAACTACGAGCAGTACTTC. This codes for CASSFRSGLNYEQYF.

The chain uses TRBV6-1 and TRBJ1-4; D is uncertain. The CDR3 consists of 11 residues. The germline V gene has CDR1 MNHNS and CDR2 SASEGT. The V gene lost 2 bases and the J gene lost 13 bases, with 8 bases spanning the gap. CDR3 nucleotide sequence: TGTGCCAGCAGTGAAACGCACGGACTGTTTTTT. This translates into CASSETHGLFF.